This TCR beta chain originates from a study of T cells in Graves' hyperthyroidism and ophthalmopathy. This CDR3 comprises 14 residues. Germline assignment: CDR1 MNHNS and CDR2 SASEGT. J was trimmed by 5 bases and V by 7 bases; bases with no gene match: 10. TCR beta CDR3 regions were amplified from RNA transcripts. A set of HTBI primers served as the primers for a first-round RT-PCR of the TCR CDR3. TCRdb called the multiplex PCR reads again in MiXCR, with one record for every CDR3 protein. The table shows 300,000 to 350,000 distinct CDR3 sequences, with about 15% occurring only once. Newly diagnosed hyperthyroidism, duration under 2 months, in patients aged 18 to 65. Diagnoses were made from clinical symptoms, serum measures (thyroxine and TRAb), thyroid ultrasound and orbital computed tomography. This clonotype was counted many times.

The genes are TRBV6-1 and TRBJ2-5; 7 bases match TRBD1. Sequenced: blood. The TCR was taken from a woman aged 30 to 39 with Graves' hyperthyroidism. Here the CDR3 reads CASNRDSLGETQYF. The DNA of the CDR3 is TGTGCCAGCAACCGGGACAGTCTAGGGGAGACCCAGTACTTC.